A single sample gave rise to the 8 T cell receptor beta chains below, sequenced in a study of blood T cell repertoires in COVID-19. Assay used: immunoSEQ multiplex PCR; TCRdb lists only in-frame clones, some missing. The sample yields approximately 460,000 clones, 89% seen once. The sequenced sample consisted of peripheral blood. The receptors were gathered from a man in his late teens or twenties with COVID-19, enrolled during active disease.

The CDR3 sequence: CSVGSGYTF. CDR3 DNA: TGCAGCGTTGGTTCGGGCTACACCTTC. The chain joins TRBV29-1 to TRBJ1-2; D gene ambiguous. V was cut by 4 bases and J by 8 bases, with 5 bases left in between. CDR1 and CDR2 (germline): SQVTM, ANQGSEA. This CDR3 is built from 9 residues.

The count of this clone is one. The chain recombines TRBV6-5 with TRBJ2-1; 7 bases fit TRBD1. This CDR3 is 12 amino acids long. From germline, CDR1 is MNHEY and CDR2 SVGAGI. The trim removed 5 bases at V and 9 bases at J, leaving 4 bases unmatched. The chain's CDR3 is CASSTNRGEQFF. The CDR3 DNA reads TGTGCCAGCAGTACAAACAGGGGTGAGCAGTTCTTC.

The rearrangement uses TRBV10-1 and TRBJ2-7; TRBD1 matches 7 bases. This CDR3 comprises 16 residues. Germline CDR1 and CDR2: WNHNN and SYGVQD (reference sequence). V was pared by 3 bases and J by 1 base, with 9 bases of the junction left unmatched. The CDR3 loop reads CASSDSGTEKSYEQYF. CDR3 DNA: TGCGCCAGCAGTGATTCCGGGACAGAAAAATCCTACGAGCAGTACTTC.

Concerning this clone: Other DNA sequences from this sample encode an identical CDR3 as well. The rearrangement links TRBV19 to TRBJ1-5; D is possibly TRBD1 (6 bases). Germline V lookup: CDR1 LNHDA, CDR2 SQIVND (reference sequence). The CDR3 consists of 13 residues. The germline V and J ends were trimmed by 4 bases and 4 bases, with 8 bases remaining between them. The CDR3 coding sequence is TGTGCCAGTAGTACGCAGGGGAATCAGCCCCAGCATTTT. Translation gives CASSTQGNQPQHF.

This chain connects TRBV7-3 to TRBJ2-2; no clear D gene. CDR3 length equals 14 residues. In germline, CDR1 is SGHTA, CDR2 FQGTGA. The V end lost 5 bases, the J end lost 6 bases, and 13 bases lay between the germline ends. In DNA, the CDR3 is TGTGCCAGCAGCCCCACCGAGGTGCCCGGGGAGCTGTTTTTT. It translates to CASSPTEVPGELFF.

The rearrangement uses TRBV7-9 and TRBJ2-1, with 11 nucleotides matching TRBD2. With 2 bases clipped from V and 4 bases from J, the junction kept 7 bases outside the gene matches. CDR1 and CDR2 (germline): SEHNR, FQNEAQ (reference sequence). The length of the CDR3 is 17 residues. The CDR3 DNA reads TGTGCCAGCAGCTTAAGGGCTAGCGGGGGGAGATACAATGAGCAGTTCTTC. This translates into CASSLRASGGRYNEQFF.

The chain employs TRBV19 and TRBJ2-7; tentatively, D is TRBD1 (6 bases). The CDR3 length is 14 residues. CDR1 and CDR2 (germline): LNHDA, SQIVND (reference sequence). V was trimmed by 3 bases and J by 2 bases, leaving 11 bases between them. CDR3 residues: CASSIRGRTYEQYF. As DNA, the CDR3 is TGTGCCAGTAGTATTAGGGGGAGAACCTACGAGCAGTACTTC. The entire variable domain, with the rest obtained from reference TRBV19 and TRBJ2-7, is as follows: DGGITQSPKYLFRKEGQNVTLSCEQNLNHDAMYWYRQDPGQGLRLIYYSQIVNDFQKGDIAEGYSVSREKKESFPLTVTSAQKNPTAFYLCASSIRGRTYEQYFGPGTRLTVT.

This chain joins TRBV9 and TRBJ2-7; 9 nucleotides line up with TRBD1. The J segment lost 6 bases and the V segment lost 4 bases, leaving 11 bases of the junction unmatched. The CDR3 runs 15 residues. CDR1 is SGDLS, CDR2 YYNGEE, per germline. CDR3 sequence reads: CASSPVPGQGLEQYF. CDR3 sequence (DNA): TGTGCCAGCAGCCCCGTCCCAGGACAGGGGCTCGAGCAGTACTTC.